Below are 23 T cell receptor beta chains sequenced from a single sample in a study of shared clonotypes between healthy human individuals. Method: immunoSEQ multiplex PCR; TCRdb's copy keeps in-frame clones and lacks some. The data show 1.5 million to 2.5 million clones, with approximately 95% seen just once and approximately 1.2% held by the top ten. Cells designated naive CD8 were CD45RO-negative and were positively selected for CCR7, with terminally differentiated effector memory CD45RA+ cells excluded. The material sequenced was naive CD8+ T cells sorted from blood. These receptors were collected from a man between 18 and 29 years old in good health.

The chain joins TRBV7-9 to TRBJ2-5; 13 bases map to TRBD2. There are 15 residues in the CDR3. CDR1 SEHNR and CDR2 FQNEAQ come from the germline V gene (reference sequence). J lost 5 bases, V lost 6 bases, and 6 bases had no gene match. The CDR3 bases are TGTGCCAGCAGTAGGACTAGCGGGGGAGGTGAGACCCAGTACTTC. This encodes CASSRTSGGGETQYF.

The rearrangement links TRBV6-1 to TRBJ2-7; possibly TRBD1 for D (7 bases). Germline CDR1 and CDR2: MNHNS and SASEGT. V was trimmed by 6 bases and J by 2 bases, leaving 17 bases between them. The CDR3 is 15 residues long. The CDR3 DNA follows: TGTGCCAGCAGCCAAGGACAGGACTATACCTACGAGCAGTACTTC. Translation gives CASSQGQDYTYEQYF.

The CDR3 protein is CASSPGLAGGYTDTQYF. CDR3 sequence (DNA): TGTGCCAGCAGCCCAGGACTAGCGGGGGGATACACAGATACGCAGTATTTT. J is TRBJ2-3 and V is TRBV7-8; 14 bases line up with TRBD2. Trimming cost V 5 bases and J 2 bases; bases outside gene matches: 6. The CDR3 runs to 17 residues. Germline CDR1 and CDR2: SGHVS and FQNEAQ.

The chain employs TRBV4-3 and TRBJ2-7, with D perhaps matching TRBD1 (6 bases). With 2 bases removed from V and 0 bases from J, the gap between germline ends came to 11 bases. The CDR3 totals 15 residues. CDR1 LGHNA and CDR2 YSLEER come from the germline V gene. The CDR3 region has the DNA TGCGCCAGCAGCCAATACAGGGAAAGCTCCTACGAGCAGTACTTC. Translating it yields CASSQYRESSYEQYF.

Concerning this clone: The sample carries other DNA sequences with the same CDR3. The J gene is TRBJ1-1, the V gene TRBV6-5; 10 bases are a match to TRBD1. The CDR3 length is 14 residues. CDR1 and CDR2 (germline): MNHEY, SVGAGI. The junction had 4 bases not matched to a gene; V was cut back by 6 bases and J by 3 bases. DNA for the CDR3: TGTGCCAGCAGCCCAGGGACAGGGGACACTGAAGCTTTCTTT. Amino acid sequence: CASSPGTGDTEAFF.

The rearrangement links TRBV7-2 to TRBJ2-6, with D perhaps being TRBD1 or TRBD2 (5 bases each). The CDR3 loop spans 16 amino acids. The V end was cut by 5 bases, the J end by 0 bases, with 11 bases between. CDR1 is SGHTA and CDR2 is FQGNSA in the germline V gene. In DNA, the CDR3 is TGTGCCAGCAGCCCCGGGACGGTCTCTGGGGCCAACGTCCTGACTTTC. Protein product: CASSPGTVSGANVLTF.

The genes are TRBV2 and TRBJ2-2; 12 bases agree with TRBD2. Germline V gives CDR1 SNHLY, CDR2 FYNNEI. The CDR3 length is 17 residues. With 1 base clipped from V and 3 bases from J, the junction kept 3 bases outside the gene matches. CDR3 sequence: CASSEGLAGDYTGELFF. DNA of the CDR3: TGTGCCAGCAGTGAAGGACTAGCGGGGGACTACACCGGGGAGCTGTTTTTT.

The chain joins TRBV25-1 to TRBJ1-2, with D hard to call. Per the germline V gene, CDR1 is MGHDK and CDR2 is SYGVNS. Trimming removed 1 base from V and 3 bases from J, with 9 bases in between. The CDR3 consists of 14 residues. CDR3 protein: CASSESEGYYGYTF. Written as DNA, the CDR3 is TGTGCCAGCAGTGAATCGGAGGGCTACTATGGCTACACCTTC.

J is TRBJ2-3 and V is TRBV9; 11 nucleotides match TRBD1. CDR1 SGDLS and CDR2 YYNGEE come from the germline V gene. Trimming at V came to 0 bases and at J to 2 bases, leaving 5 bases not matched to a gene. This CDR3 comprises 17 residues. The CDR3 protein is CASSVGRGQGDTDTQYF. The CDR3 region has the DNA TGTGCCAGCAGCGTAGGAAGGGGACAGGGGGACACAGATACGCAGTATTTT.

The V and J genes are TRBV9 and TRBJ1-2; tentative D call: TRBD1 (5 bases). The germline CDR1 and CDR2 sequences are SGDLS and YYNGEE. V was shortened by 0 bases and J by 2 bases, with 11 bases between the two germline ends. CDR3 size: 15 residues. The CDR3, as DNA: TGTGCCAGCAGCGTAGTCGACAGCTGGAACTATGGCTACACCTTC. Translated: CASSVVDSWNYGYTF.

The genes are TRBV7-8 and TRBJ2-7; D possibly corresponds to TRBD2 (5 bases). V lost 6 bases, J lost 4 bases, and 10 bases lay in between. Looked up from germline, CDR1 is SGHVS and CDR2 is FQNEAQ. This CDR3 has 12 residues. CDR3 nucleotide sequence: TGTGCCAGCAGGGACGGACTTTACGAGCAGTACTTC. Translated, it gives CASRDGLYEQYF. Complete variable domain (other parts from reference TRBV7-8 and TRBJ2-7): GAGVSQSPRYKVAKRGQDVALRCDPISGHVSLFWYQQALGQGPEFLTYFQNEAQLDKSGLPSDRFFAERPEGSVSTLKIQRTQQEDSAVYLCASRDGLYEQYFGPGTRLTVT.

The rearrangement links TRBV5-4 to TRBJ1-1, with 7 bases identical to TRBD1. J was trimmed by 6 bases and V by 4 bases; bases with no gene match: 3. This CDR3 region has 12 residues. Germline lookup yields CDR1 SGHNT and CDR2 YYREEE (reference sequence). CDR3 in amino acids: CASSATGAEAFF. In nucleotides, the CDR3 is TGTGCCAGCAGCGCCACAGGGGCTGAAGCTTTCTTT.

The genes are TRBV27 and TRBJ2-6; D may be TRBD1 (6 bases). The V and J ends lost 2 bases and 3 bases respectively, with 8 bases between them. The CDR3 runs to 15 residues. The V gene's germline CDR1 is MNHEY and CDR2 SMNVEV (reference sequence). The DNA of the CDR3 is TGTGCCAGCAGTTTAGGGGGCCTTGGGGCCAACGTCCTGACTTTC. Translation: CASSLGGLGANVLTF.

This sequence joins TRBV6-1 and TRBJ2-7; D remains unclear. The CDR3 has 14 residues. V gave up 1 base and J gave up 0 bases, with 7 bases separating them. CDR1 is MNHNS, CDR2 SASEGT, per germline. The CDR3 DNA is TGTGCCAGCAGTGAAGAGTACTACTCCTACGAGCAGTACTTC. It is translated as CASSEEYYSYEQYF.

The chain links TRBV6-6 to TRBJ2-3; D is undetermined. This CDR3 comprises 15 residues. V was clipped by 0 bases and J by 2 bases, with 9 bases between them. CDR1 is MNHNY, CDR2 SVGAGI, per germline (reference sequence). CDR3 coding DNA: TGTGCCAGCAGTTACTCGGTCTTAACCACAGATACGCAGTATTTT. Its protein product is CASSYSVLTTDTQYF.

The chain has TRBV14 and TRBJ2-7; tentatively, D is TRBD1 (5 bases). The CDR3 runs to 16 residues. Trimming took 0 bases from V and 4 from J, leaving 16 bases between them. CDR1 SGHDN and CDR2 FVKESK come from the germline V gene. CDR3 in amino acids: CASSQDLEGVLYEQYF. CDR3 in DNA: TGTGCCAGCAGCCAAGATCTCGAAGGGGTGCTATACGAGCAGTACTTC.

J is TRBJ2-3 and V is TRBV5-1; 11 bases fit TRBD2. Germline assignment: CDR1 SGHRS and CDR2 YFSETQ. The length of the CDR3 is 15 residues. V lost 6 bases, J lost 2 bases, and 5 bases stayed unmatched. CDR3 region: CASTTSGGPTDTQYF. CDR3 bases: TGCGCCAGCACCACTAGCGGGGGTCCCACAGATACGCAGTATTTT.

A note on this clone: The identical CDR3 is also encoded by other nucleotide sequences in the sample. The chain is built from TRBV9 and TRBJ1-4, with D unclear. V lost 0 bases, J lost 1 base, and 4 bases lay in between. CDR3 size: 14 residues. Germline loops: CDR1 SGDLS, CDR2 YYNGEE. In DNA, the CDR3 is TGTGCCAGCAGCGTAGGAGGAACTAATGAAAAACTGTTTTTT. The encoded protein is CASSVGGTNEKLFF.

CDR3 in DNA: TGTGCCAGCAGCTTGTCCGGGGAGCTGTTTTTT. This sequence encodes CASSLSGELFF. The chain employs TRBV11-3 and TRBJ2-2, with D uncertain. Germline V gene data show CDR1 as SGHNT and CDR2 as YENEEA. CDR3 length equals 11 residues. Trimming took off 3 bases at V and 6 bases at J, with 2 bases between the two ends.

The genes are TRBV21-1 and TRBJ2-3. TRBV21-1 is annotated as a pseudogene. This CDR3 spans 16 amino acids. The CDR3 bases are TGTGCCAGCAGCCCCCGGGGCGACCCTAGCACAGATACGCAGTATTTT. Encoded protein: CASSPRGDPSTDTQYF.

This chain's CDR3 is CASSFSGEGNTGELFF. CDR3 coding DNA: TGTGCCAGCAGCTTTAGTGGGGAAGGTAACACCGGGGAGCTGTTTTTT. V usage is TRBV7-9 and J usage is TRBJ2-2; D not resolved. Deletions cut 3 bases from V and 2 bases from J, with 13 bases between. Looked up from germline, CDR1 is SEHNR and CDR2 is FQNEAQ (reference sequence). The CDR3 totals 16 residues.

V is TRBV7-2 and J is TRBJ2-7; a possible D gene is TRBD1 (6 bases). This CDR3 spans 16 amino acids. Looked up from germline, CDR1 is SGHTA and CDR2 is FQGNSA. V was shortened by 1 base and J by 1 base, with 14 bases between the two germline ends. The CDR3 DNA is TGTGCCAGCAGCTTAGTTGCGACAGGTCCTTCCTACGAGCAGTACTTC. This codes for CASSLVATGPSYEQYF.

The chain carries TRBV27 and TRBJ1-6; possibly TRBD1 for D (5 bases). Per the germline V gene, CDR1 is MNHEY and CDR2 is SMNVEV (reference sequence). Trimming stripped 0 bases from V and 9 bases from J, with 12 bases between. This CDR3 contains 15 residues. The CDR3 loop is CASSLSAPRGSPLHF. The CDR3 coding sequence is TGTGCCAGCAGTTTATCGGCCCCAAGGGGTTCACCCCTCCACTTT.